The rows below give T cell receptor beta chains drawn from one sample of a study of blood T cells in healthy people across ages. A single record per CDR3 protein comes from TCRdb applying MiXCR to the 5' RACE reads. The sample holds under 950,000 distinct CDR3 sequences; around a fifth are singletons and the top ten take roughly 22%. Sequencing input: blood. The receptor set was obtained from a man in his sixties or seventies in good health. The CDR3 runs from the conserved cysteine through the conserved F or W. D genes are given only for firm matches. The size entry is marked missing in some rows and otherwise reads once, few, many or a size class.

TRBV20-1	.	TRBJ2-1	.	TGCAGTGCTAGGGGGGGAGGCGGGCGTCACAATGAGCAGTTCTTC	CSARGGGGRHNEQFF
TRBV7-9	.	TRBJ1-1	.	TGTGCCAGCAGCTTAGTTTCAGGACTGAACACTGAAGCTTTCTTT	CASSLVSGLNTEAFF
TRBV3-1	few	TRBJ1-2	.	TGTGCCAGCAGCTCCAGCCCCTTTGACTATGGCTACACCTTC	CASSSSPFDYGYTF
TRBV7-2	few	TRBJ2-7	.	TGTGCCAGCAGCGCCTCAGGGGCGGGGAACGTCTACGAGCAGTACTTC	CASSASGAGNVYEQYF
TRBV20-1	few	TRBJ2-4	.	TGCAGTGCTAGAGATGCACAGGGGAGGAACATTCAGTACTTC	CSARDAQGRNIQYF
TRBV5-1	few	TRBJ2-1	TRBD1	TGCGCCAGCAGCTCTGGACAGGTCTACAATGAGCAGTTCTTC	CASSSGQVYNEQFF
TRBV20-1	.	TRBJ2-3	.	TGCAGTGCTAGAGGGGCAGGGGAAGGCACAGATACGCAGTATTTT	CSARGAGEGTDTQYF
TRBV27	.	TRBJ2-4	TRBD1	TGTGCCAGCAGAGCTCGACAGGGGGCGCGAAACATTCAGTACTTC	CASRARQGARNIQYF
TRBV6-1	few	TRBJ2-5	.	TGTGCCAGCAGTGATTCTAGCCTCGAGACCCAGTACTTC	CASSDSSLETQYF
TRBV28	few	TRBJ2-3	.	TGTGCCAGCAGTTTAGTGGTGGGCCGATATGCCGATACGCAGTATTTT	CASSLVVGRYADTQYF
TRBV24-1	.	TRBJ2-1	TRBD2	TGTGCCACCAGTGATTTCGCGGGGGGGCGGTATGAGCAGTTCTTC	CATSDFAGGRYEQFF
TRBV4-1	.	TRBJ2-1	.	TGCGCCAGCAGCCAAGATCAATCAGCCGCCCGCGAGCAGTTCTTC	CASSQDQSAAREQFF
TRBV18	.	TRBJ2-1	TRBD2	TGTGCCAGCTCACCGAGGGCTAGCGGGATAGTGGCAAATGAGCAGTTCTTC	CASSPRASGIVANEQFF
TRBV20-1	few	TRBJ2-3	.	TGCAGTTTGATAGGGCAGGGAATCGATACGCAGTATTTT	CSLIGQGIDTQYF
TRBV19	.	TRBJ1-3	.	TGTGCCAGTAGGAAGGGGGGATCTGGAAACACCATATATTTT	CASRKGGSGNTIYF
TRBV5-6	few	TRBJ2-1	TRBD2	TGTGCCAGCGCAGGACTGGGACTAGCGGGTTCTATCAATGAGCAGTTCTTC	CASAGLGLAGSINEQFF
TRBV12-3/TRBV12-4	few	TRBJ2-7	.	TGTGCCAGCAGCAGGGACCACTCCTACGAGCAGTACTTC	CASSRDHSYEQYF
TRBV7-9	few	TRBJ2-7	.	TGTGCCAGCAGTCCGAAGCAGGATCCCTCCTACGAGCAGTACTTC	CASSPKQDPSYEQYF
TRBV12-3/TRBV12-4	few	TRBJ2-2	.	TGTGCCAGCGGCAGCCGCGGTTGGAGGGCCAGCCCCGGGGAGCTGTTTTTT	CASGSRGWRASPGELFF
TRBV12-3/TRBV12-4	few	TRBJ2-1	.	TGTGCCAGCAGTCTTTCTTCCGGGGTCTTCTACAATGAGCAGTTCTTC	CASSLSSGVFYNEQFF
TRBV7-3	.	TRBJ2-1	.	TGTGCCAGCAGCTTAAGGGCGGACCCCTACAATGAGCAGTTCTTC	CASSLRADPYNEQFF
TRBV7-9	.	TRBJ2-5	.	TGTGCCAGCAGCTTATCCGTGGGTCAAGAGACCCAGTACTTC	CASSLSVGQETQYF
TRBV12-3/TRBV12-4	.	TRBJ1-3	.	TGTGCCGGAGCCGGGGGGACGAACTCTGGAAACACCATATATTTT	CAGAGGTNSGNTIYF
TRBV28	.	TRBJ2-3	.	TGTGCCAGCAGTTTAGGATACCCAGCCAACCTTATGGTACATACGCAGTATTTT	CASSLGYPANLMVHTQYF
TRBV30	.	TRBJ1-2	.	TGTGCCTGGAGTGAAGTAGCAGCGAACTATGGCTACACCTTC	CAWSEVAANYGYTF
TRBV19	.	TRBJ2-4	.	TGTGCCAGTAGTAGCGGGACGTCACTAGCCAAAAACATTCAGTACTTC	CASSSGTSLAKNIQYF
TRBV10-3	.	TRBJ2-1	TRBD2	TGTGCCGCCTGGACTAGCTGGGATGAGCAGTTCTTC	CAAWTSWDEQFF
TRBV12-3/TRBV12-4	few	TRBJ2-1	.	TGTGCCAGCAGTTTGTCAGCCTACAATGAGCAGTTCTTC	CASSLSAYNEQFF
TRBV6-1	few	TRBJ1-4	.	TGTGCCAGCGGAGGAGGATGGGGGAGTAATGAAAAACTGTTTTTT	CASGGGWGSNEKLFF
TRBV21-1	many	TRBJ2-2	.	TGTGCCAGCCCGGCGCAGCCGAACACCGGGGAGCTGTTTTTT	CASPAQPNTGELFF
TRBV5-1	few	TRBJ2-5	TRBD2	TGCGCCAGCAGCCAGGGACTAGCGCTTAACCCCCAAGAGACCCAGTACTTC	CASSQGLALNPQETQYF
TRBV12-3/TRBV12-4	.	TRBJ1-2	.	TGTGCCAGCAGTCTACAGGGAGTCGGCGGCTACACCTTC	CASSLQGVGGYTF
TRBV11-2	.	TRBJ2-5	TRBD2	TGTGCCAGCAGCTTTACCTCAGCGGGGGGGCGGAAGACCCAGTACTTC	CASSFTSAGGRKTQYF
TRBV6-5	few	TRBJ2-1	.	TGTGCCAGCAGGCTACTCGTGGGATCCTACAATGAGCAGTTCTTC	CASRLLVGSYNEQFF
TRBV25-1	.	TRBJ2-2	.	TGTGCCAGCAGTAAGGGTAGCGGCCCCGGGGAGCTGTTTTTT	CASSKGSGPGELFF
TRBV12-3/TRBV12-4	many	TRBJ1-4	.	TGTGCCAGTTCTACGGGGGAAGCAACTAATGAAAAACTGTTTTTT	CASSTGEATNEKLFF
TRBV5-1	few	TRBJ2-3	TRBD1	TGCGCCAGCAGCAGGGACAGCCCACACAGGGATACGCAGTATTTT	CASSRDSPHRDTQYF
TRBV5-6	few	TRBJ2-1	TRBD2	TGTGCCAGCAGCAGACTAGCGGGGGGCCGTAGCTCCTACAATGAGCAGTTCTTC	CASSRLAGGRSSYNEQFF
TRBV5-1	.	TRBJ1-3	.	TGCGCCAGCAGCATAAACTCCGGGACTGGAAACACCATATATTTT	CASSINSGTGNTIYF
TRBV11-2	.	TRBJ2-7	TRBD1	TGTGCCAGCAGCCCACGGCGGGACAGGTCCTACGAGCAGTACTTC	CASSPRRDRSYEQYF
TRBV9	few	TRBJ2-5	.	TGTGCCAGCAGCGTAGTCCCGGGACAAGGTGGGGAGACCCAGTACTTC	CASSVVPGQGGETQYF
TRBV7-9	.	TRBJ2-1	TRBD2	TGTGCCAGCAGCCCCAAAGTGGATAGCGGGAGCTACAACGAGCAGTTCTTC	CASSPKVDSGSYNEQFF
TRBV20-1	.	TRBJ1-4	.	TGCAGTGCTAGGGTCAGTGAAAAACTGTTTTTT	CSARVSEKLFF
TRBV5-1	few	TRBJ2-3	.	TGCGCCAGCACCAGAGATGGGTTAATCACAGATACGCAGTATTTT	CASTRDGLITDTQYF
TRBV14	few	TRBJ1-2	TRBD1	TGTGCCTGCAGCCGGGCCGGGACAGGGGCTTATGGCTACACCTTC	CACSRAGTGAYGYTF
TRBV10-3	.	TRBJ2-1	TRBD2	TGTGCCGTCTCCCCGGGACTAGCGCTTAATGAGCAGTTCTTC	CAVSPGLALNEQFF
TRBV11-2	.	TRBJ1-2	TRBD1	TGTGCCAGCAGGCGTCCGGGACAGGCCCCCTATGGCTACACCTTC	CASRRPGQAPYGYTF
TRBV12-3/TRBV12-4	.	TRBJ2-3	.	TGTGCCAGCAGTATAGCGGTTAGCACAGATACGCAGTATTTT	CASSIAVSTDTQYF
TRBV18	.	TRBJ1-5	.	TGTGCCAGCTCACCAACGGCAGATAGCAATCAGCCCCAGCATTTT	CASSPTADSNQPQHF
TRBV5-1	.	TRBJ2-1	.	TGCGCCAGCAGCTTGCCGGGGCCCGAGCAGTTCTTC	CASSLPGPEQFF
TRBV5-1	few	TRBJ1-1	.	TGCGCCAGCAGCTTGCGGCAGAACATGAACACTGAAGCTTTCTTT	CASSLRQNMNTEAFF
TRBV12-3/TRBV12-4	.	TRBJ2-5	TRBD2	TGTGCCACCTCTGGGAGGGAGCAAGAGACCCAGTACTTC	CATSGREQETQYF
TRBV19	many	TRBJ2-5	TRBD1	TGTGCCACCAGATCAGGGGGACGAGAGACCCAGTACTTC	CATRSGGRETQYF
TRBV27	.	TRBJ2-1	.	TGTGCCACCAGTTCTGGACTACTCTACAATGAGCAGTTCTTC	CATSSGLLYNEQFF
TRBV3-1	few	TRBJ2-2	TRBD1	TGTGCCAGCAGCCCCCGACAGGGTGGCACCGGGGAGCTGTTTTTT	CASSPRQGGTGELFF